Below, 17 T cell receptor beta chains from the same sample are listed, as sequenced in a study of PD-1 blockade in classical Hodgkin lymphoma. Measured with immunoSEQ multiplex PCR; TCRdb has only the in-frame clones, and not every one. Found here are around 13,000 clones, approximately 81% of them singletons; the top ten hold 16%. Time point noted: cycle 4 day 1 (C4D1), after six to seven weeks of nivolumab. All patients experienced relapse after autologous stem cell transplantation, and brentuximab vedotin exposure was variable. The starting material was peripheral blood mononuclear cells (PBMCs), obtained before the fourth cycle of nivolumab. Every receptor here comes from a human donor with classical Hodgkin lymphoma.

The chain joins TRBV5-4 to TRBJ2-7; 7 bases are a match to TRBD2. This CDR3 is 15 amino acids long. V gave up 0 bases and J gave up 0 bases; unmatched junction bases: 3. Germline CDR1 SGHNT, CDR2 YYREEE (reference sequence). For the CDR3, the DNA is TGTGCCAGCAGCTTGGCGGGAGGCGGCTCCTACGAGCAGTACTTC. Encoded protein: CASSLAGGGSYEQYF.

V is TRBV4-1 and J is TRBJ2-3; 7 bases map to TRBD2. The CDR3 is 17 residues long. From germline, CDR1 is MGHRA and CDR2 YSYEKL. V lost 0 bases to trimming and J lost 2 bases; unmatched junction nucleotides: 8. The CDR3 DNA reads TGCGCCAGCAGCCAAGACCGAGGCACTAGCGTCACAGATACGCAGTATTTT. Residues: CASSQDRGTSVTDTQYF.

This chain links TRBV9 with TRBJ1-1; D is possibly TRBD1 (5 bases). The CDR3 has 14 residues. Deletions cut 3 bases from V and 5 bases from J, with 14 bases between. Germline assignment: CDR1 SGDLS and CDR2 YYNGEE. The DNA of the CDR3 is TGTGCCAGCAGCGCCTCCCAGGGACGGACTGAAGCTTTCTTT. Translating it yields CASSASQGRTEAFF.

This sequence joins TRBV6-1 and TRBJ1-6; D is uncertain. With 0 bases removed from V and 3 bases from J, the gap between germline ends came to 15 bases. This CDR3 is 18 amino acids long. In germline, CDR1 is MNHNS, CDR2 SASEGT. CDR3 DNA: TGTGCCAGCAGTGAAGCGGGTCCCACGTCCTTCTATAATTCACCCCTCCACTTT. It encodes CASSEAGPTSFYNSPLHF.

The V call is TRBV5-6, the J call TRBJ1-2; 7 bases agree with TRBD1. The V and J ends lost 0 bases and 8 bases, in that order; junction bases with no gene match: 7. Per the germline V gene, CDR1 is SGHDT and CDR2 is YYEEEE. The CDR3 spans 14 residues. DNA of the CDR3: TGTGCCAGCAGCTTGGACAGGGGACTTGGGGGCTACACCTTC. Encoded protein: CASSLDRGLGGYTF.

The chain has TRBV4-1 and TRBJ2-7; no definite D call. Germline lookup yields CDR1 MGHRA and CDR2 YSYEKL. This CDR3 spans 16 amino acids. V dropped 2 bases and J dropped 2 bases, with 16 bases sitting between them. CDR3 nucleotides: TGCGCCAGCAGCCAACGTCCCTCTAGTGATCCCTACGAGCAGTACTTC. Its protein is CASSQRPSSDPYEQYF.

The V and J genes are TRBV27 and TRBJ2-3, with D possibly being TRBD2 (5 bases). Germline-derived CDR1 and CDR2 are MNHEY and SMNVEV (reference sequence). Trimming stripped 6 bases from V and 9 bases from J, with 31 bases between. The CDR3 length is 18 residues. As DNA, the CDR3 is TGTGCCAGCAGCCTGAGTCGGTACGGGAACAGCCTCAAGCGCACGCAGTATTTT. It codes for CASSLSRYGNSLKRTQYF.

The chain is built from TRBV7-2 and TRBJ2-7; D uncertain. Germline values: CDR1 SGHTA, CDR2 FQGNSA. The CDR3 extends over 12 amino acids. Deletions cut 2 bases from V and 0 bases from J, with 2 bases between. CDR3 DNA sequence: TGTGCCAGCAGCTTATTCTCCTACGAGCAGTACTTC. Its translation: CASSLFSYEQYF.

CDR3 nucleotide sequence: TGTGCCAGCAGTTACTCTGGGGATCTATCTCCCTACGAGCAGTACTTC. Amino acid sequence: CASSYSGDLSPYEQYF. The chain carries TRBV6-5 and TRBJ2-7; D ambiguous. Between the trimmed V and J ends, which lost 0 bases and 2 bases, there was a span of 14 bases. The CDR3 is 16 residues long. Germline V gene sequence: CDR1 MNHEY, CDR2 SVGAGI.

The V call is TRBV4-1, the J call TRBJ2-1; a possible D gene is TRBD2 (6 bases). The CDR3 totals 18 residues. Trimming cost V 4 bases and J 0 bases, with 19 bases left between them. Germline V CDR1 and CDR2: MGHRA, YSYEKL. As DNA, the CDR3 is TGCGCCAGCAGCCGACTCCCCGGGACTCCAAGCTCCTACAATGAGCAGTTCTTC. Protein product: CASSRLPGTPSSYNEQFF.

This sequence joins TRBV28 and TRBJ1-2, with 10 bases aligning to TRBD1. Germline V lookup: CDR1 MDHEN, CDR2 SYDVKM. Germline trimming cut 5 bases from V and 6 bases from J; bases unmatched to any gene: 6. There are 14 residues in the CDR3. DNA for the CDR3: TGTGCCAGCAGTGGGGACAGGGGTCCCCATGGCTACACCTTC. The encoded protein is CASSGDRGPHGYTF.

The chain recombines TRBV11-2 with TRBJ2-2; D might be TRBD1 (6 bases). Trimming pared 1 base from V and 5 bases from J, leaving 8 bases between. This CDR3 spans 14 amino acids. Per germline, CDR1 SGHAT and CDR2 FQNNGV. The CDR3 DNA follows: TGTGCCAGCAGCTTAGTGAGGGGGACCGGGGAGCTGTTTTTT. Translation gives CASSLVRGTGELFF.

The CDR3 loop reads CASEAGGIGEQFF. The CDR3 region has the DNA TGTGCCAGCGAGGCGGGGGGGATCGGTGAGCAGTTCTTC. The chain links TRBV7-9 to TRBJ2-1; 9 bases align to TRBD2. CDR3 size: 13 residues. The trim removed 8 bases at V and 9 bases at J, leaving 8 bases unmatched. Germline CDR1 is SEHNR and CDR2 is FQNEAQ (reference sequence).

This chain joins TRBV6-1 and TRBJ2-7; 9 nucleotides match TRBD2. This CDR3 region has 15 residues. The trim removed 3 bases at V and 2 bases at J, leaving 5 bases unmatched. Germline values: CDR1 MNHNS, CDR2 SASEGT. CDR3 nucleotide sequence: TGTGCCAGCAGTGATAGCGGGGGCTGGGCCTACGAGCAGTACTTC. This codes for CASSDSGGWAYEQYF.

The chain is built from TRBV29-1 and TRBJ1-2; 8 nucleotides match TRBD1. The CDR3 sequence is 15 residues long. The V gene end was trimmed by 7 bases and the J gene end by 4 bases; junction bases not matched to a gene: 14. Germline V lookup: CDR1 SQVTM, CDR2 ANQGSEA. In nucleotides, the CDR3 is TGCAGCGCCCCTGGGTCAGGGGGCGCTGCCTATGGCTACACCTTC. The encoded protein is CSAPGSGGAAYGYTF.

The CDR3 nucleotides read TGCAGCGTAGTACTCTTCTCGGGGGCTTTCTTT. Its translation is CSVVLFSGAFF. The gene calls are TRBV29-1 and TRBJ1-1; D remains ambiguous. Trimming removed 6 bases from V and 11 bases from J, with 16 bases in between. Germline loops: CDR1 SQVTM, CDR2 ANQGSEA. The CDR3 runs to 11 residues.

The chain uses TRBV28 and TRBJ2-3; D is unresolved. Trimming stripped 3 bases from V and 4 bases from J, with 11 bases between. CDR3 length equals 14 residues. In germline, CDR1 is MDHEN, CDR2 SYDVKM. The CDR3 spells CASSFRLTPDTQYF. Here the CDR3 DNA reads TGTGCCAGCAGTTTCCGCCTTACCCCAGATACGCAGTATTTT.